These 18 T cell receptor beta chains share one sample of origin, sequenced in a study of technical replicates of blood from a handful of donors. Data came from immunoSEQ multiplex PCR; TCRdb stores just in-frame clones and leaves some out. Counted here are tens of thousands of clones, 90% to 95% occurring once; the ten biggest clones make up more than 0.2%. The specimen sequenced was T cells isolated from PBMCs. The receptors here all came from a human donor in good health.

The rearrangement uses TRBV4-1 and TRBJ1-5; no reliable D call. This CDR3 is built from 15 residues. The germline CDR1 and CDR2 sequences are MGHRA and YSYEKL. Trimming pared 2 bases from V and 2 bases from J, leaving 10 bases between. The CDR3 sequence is CASSQSLLGNQPQHF. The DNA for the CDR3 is TGCGCCAGCAGCCAATCCTTGTTAGGCAATCAGCCCCAGCATTTT.

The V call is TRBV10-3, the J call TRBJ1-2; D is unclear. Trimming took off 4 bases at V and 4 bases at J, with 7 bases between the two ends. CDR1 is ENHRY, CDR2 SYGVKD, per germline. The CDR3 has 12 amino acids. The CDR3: CAISGGTYGYTF. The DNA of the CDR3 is TGTGCCATCAGTGGAGGAACCTATGGCTACACCTTC.

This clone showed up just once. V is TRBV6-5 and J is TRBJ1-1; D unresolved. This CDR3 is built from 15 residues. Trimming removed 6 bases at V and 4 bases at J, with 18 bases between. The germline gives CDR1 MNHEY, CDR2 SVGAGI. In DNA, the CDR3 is TGTGCCAGCAGACCTATGGGCAGATTAGTCACTGAAGCTTTCTTT. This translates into CASRPMGRLVTEAFF.

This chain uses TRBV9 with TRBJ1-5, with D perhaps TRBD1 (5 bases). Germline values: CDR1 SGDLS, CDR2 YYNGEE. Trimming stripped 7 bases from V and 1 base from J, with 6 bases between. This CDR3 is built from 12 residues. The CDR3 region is CASGGSNQPQHF. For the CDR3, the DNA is TGTGCCAGCGGGGGGAGCAATCAGCCCCAGCATTTT.

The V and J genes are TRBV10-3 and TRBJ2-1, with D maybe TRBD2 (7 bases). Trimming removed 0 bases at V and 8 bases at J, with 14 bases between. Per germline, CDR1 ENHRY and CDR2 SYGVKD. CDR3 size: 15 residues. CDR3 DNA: TGTGCCATCAGTGAGTCCCGGGGGGCCTATGATGAGCAGTTCTTC. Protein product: CAISESRGAYDEQFF.

CDR3 DNA: TGTGCCAGCAGCTCTGGGCCCGGCGGGGGTCACGAGCAGTACTTC. Its translation is CASSSGPGGGHEQYF. The chain carries TRBV11-3 and TRBJ2-7, with 7 bases fitting TRBD2. J lost 5 bases, V lost 4 bases, and 11 bases had no gene match. Germline V gives CDR1 SGHNT, CDR2 YENEEA. The CDR3 runs 15 residues.

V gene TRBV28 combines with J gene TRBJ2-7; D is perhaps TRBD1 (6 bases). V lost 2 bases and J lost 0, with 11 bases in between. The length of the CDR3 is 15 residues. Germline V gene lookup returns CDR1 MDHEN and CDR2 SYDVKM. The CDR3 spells CASSLPTGSSYEQYF. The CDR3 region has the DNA TGTGCCAGCAGTTTACCCACAGGGAGCTCCTACGAGCAGTACTTC.

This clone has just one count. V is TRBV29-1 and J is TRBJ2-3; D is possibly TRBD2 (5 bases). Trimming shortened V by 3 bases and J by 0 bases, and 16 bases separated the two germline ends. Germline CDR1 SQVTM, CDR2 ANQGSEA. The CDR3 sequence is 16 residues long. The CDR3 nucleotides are TGCAGCGTTGACTCCGTTGACTGGACTAGCACAGATACGCAGTATTTT. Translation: CSVDSVDWTSTDTQYF.

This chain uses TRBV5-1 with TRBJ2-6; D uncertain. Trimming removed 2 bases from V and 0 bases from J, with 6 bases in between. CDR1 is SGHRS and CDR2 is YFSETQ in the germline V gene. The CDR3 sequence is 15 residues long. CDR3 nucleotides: TGCGCCAGCAGCTTTGGCGGCTCTGGGGCCAACGTCCTGACTTTC. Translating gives CASSFGGSGANVLTF.

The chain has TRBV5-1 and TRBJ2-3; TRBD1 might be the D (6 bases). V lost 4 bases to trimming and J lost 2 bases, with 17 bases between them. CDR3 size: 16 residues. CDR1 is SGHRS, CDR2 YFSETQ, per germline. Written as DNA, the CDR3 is TGCGCCAGCAGCCCCATTGGTGGACAGAACACAGATACGCAGTATTTT. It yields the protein CASSPIGGQNTDTQYF.

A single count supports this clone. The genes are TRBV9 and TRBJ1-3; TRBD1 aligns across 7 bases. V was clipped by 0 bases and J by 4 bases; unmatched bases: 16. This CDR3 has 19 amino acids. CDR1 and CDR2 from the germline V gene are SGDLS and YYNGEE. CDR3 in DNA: TGTGCCAGCAGCGTAGATAAGAGACAGGGTGTTGTCTCGGGAAACACCATATATTTT. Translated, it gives CASSVDKRQGVVSGNTIYF.

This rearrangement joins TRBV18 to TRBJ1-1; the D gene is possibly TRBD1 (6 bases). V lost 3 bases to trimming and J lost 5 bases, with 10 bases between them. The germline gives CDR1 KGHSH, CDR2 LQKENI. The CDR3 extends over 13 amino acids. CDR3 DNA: TGTGCCAGCTCACCCGACAGGCAGACTGAAGCTTTCTTT. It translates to CASSPDRQTEAFF.

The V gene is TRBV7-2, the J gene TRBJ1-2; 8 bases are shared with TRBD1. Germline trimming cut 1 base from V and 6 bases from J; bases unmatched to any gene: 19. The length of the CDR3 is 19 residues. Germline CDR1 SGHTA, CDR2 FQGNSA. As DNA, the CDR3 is TGTGCCAGCAGCTTAGAGCCTCAGGGCAGGGGGCTGGAGTACGATGGCTACACCTTC. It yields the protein CASSLEPQGRGLEYDGYTF.

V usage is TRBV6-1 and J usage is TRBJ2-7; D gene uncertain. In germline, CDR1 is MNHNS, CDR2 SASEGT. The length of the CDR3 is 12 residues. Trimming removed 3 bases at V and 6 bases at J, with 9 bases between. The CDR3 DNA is TGTGCCAGCAGTGAGCTAGTGGTCGAGCAGTACTTC. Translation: CASSELVVEQYF.

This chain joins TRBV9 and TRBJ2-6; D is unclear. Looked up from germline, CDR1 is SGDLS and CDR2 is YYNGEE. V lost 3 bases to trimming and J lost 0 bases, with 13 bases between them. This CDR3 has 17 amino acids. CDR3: CASSGRGASSGANVLTF. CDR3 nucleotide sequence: TGTGCCAGCAGCGGAAGAGGAGCAAGCTCTGGGGCCAACGTCCTGACTTTC. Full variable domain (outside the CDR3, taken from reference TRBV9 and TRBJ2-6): DSGVTQTPKHLITATGQRVTLRCSPRSGDLSVYWYQQSLDQGLQFLIQYYNGEERAKGNILERFSAQQFPDLHSELNLSSLELGDSALYFCASSGRGASSGANVLTFGAGSRLTVL.

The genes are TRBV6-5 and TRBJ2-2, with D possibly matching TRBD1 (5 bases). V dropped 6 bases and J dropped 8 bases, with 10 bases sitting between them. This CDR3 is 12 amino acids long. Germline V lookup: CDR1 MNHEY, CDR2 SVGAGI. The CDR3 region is CASRQTGGELFF. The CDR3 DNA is TGTGCCAGCAGGCAAACAGGAGGGGAGCTGTTTTTT.

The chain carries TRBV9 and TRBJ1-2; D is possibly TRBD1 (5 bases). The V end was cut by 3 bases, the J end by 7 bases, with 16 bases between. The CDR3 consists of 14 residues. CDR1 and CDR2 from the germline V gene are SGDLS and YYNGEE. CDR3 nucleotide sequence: TGTGCCAGCAGCGATGATACAGGAAGGTTTGGCTACACCTTC. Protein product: CASSDDTGRFGYTF.

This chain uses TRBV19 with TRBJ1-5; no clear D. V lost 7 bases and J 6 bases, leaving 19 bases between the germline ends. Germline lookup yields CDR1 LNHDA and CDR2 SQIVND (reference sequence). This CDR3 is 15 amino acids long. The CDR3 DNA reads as TGTGCCAGTACCCCCGTTGAGGGTATGGGTCAGCCCCAGCATTTT. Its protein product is CASTPVEGMGQPQHF.